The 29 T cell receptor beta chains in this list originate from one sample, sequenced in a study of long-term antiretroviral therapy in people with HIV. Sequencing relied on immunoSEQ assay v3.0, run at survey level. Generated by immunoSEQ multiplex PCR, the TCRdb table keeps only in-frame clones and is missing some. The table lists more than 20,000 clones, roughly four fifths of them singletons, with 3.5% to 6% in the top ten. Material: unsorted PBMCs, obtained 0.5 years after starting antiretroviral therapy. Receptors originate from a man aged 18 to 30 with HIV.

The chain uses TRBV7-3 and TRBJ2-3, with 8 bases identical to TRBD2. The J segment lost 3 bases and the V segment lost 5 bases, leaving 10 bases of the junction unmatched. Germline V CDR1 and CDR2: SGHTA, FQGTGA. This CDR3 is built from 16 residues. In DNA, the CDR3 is TGTGCCAGCAGCCCCGGGGTTAGCGGGGTAACAGATACGCAGTATTTT. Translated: CASSPGVSGVTDTQYF.

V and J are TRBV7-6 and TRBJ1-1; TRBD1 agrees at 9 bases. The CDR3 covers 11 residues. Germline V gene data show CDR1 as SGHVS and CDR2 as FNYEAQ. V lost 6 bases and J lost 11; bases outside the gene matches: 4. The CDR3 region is CASRDRGLAFF. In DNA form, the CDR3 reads TGTGCCAGCAGGGACAGGGGTCTTGCTTTCTTT.

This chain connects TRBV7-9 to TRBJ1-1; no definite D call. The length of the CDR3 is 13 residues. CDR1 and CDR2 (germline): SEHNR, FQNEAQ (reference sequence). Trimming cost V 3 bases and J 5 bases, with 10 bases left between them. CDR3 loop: CASSLMGMTEAFF. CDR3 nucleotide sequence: TGTGCCAGCAGCTTGATGGGGATGACTGAAGCTTTCTTT.

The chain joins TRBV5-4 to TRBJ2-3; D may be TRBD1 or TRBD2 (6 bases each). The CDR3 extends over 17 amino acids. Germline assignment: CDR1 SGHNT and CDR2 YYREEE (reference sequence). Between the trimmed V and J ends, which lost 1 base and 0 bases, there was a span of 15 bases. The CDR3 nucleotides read TGTGCCAGCAGCTTGCCCGGGGGCGGAGCTAGCACAGATACGCAGTATTTT. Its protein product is CASSLPGGGASTDTQYF.

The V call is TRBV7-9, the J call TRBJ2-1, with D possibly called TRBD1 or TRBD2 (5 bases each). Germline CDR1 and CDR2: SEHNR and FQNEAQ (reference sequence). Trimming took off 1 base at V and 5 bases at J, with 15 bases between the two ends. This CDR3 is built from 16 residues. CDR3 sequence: CASSLVYPGSHNEQFF. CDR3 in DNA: TGTGCCAGCAGCTTAGTTTATCCAGGGAGCCACAATGAGCAGTTCTTC.

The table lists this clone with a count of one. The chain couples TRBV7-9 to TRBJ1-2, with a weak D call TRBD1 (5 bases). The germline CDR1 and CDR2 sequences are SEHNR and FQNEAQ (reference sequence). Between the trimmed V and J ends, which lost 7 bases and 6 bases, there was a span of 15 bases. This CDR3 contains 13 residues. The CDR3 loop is CASNPRGTDGYTF. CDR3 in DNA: TGTGCCAGCAACCCCAGAGGGACGGATGGCTACACCTTC.

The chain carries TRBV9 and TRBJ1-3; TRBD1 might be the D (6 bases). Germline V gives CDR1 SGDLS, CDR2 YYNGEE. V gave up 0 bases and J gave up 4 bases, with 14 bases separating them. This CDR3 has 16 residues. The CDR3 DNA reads TGTGCCAGCAGCGTAGTCGCCCGGGGGGCGGGAAACACCATATATTTT. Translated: CASSVVARGAGNTIYF. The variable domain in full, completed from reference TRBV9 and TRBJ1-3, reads DSGVTQTPKHLITATGQRVTLRCSPRSGDLSVYWYQQSLDQGLQFLIQYYNGEERAKGNILERFSAQQFPDLHSELNLSSLELGDSALYFCASSVVARGAGNTIYFGEGSWLTVV.

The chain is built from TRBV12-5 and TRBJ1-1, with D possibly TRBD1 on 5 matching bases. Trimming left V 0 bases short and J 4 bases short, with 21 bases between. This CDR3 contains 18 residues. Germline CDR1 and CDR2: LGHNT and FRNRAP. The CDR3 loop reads CASGLVVGRDYRSTEAFF. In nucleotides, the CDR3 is TGTGCTAGTGGTTTGGTTGTGGGGCGCGATTATCGGAGCACTGAAGCTTTCTTT.

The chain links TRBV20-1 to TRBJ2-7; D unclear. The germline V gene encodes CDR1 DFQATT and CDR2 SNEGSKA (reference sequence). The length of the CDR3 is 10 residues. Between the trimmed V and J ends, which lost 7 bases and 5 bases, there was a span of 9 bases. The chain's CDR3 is CSVGRNEQYF. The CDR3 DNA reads TGCAGTGTAGGGCGGAACGAGCAGTACTTC.

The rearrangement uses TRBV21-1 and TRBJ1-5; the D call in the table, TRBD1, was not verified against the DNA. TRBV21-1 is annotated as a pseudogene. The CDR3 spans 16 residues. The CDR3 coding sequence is TGTGCCAGCAGCAAAGTGGGACAGGGGGGCAATCAGCCCCAGCATTTT. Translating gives CASSKVGQGGNQPQHF.

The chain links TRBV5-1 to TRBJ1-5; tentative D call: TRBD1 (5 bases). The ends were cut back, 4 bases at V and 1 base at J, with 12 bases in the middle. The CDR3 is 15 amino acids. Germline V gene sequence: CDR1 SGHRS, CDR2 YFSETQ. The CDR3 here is CASSRDGSSNQPQHF. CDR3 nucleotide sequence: TGCGCCAGCAGCCGGGACGGGTCAAGCAATCAGCCCCAGCATTTT.

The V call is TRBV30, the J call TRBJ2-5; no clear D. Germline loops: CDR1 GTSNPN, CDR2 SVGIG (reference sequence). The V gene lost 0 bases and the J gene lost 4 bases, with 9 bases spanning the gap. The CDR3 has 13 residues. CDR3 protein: CAWSVNRLETQYF. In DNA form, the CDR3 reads TGTGCCTGGAGTGTAAACCGGCTAGAGACCCAGTACTTC.

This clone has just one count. The CDR3 spells CASSPIGTGSDYGYTF. The CDR3 DNA is TGCGCCAGCAGCCCCATCGGGACAGGGTCTGACTATGGCTACACCTTC. V usage is TRBV4-1 and J usage is TRBJ1-2; 9 bases match TRBD1. The CDR3 spans 16 residues. With 4 bases clipped from V and 3 bases from J, the junction kept 9 bases outside the gene matches. Germline V lookup: CDR1 MGHRA, CDR2 YSYEKL.

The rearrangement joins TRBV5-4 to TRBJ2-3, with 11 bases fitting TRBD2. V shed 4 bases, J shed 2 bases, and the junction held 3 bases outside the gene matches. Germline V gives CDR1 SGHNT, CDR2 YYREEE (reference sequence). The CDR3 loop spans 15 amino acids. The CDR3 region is CASSPTSGTTDTQYF. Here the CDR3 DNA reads TGTGCCAGCAGCCCGACTAGCGGGACCACAGATACGCAGTATTTT.

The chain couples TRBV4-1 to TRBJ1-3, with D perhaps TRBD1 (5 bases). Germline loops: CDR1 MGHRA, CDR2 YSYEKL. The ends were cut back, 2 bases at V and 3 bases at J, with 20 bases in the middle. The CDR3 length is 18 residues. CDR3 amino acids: CASSQWLSGREDGNTIYF. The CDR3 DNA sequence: TGCGCCAGCAGCCAATGGTTATCGGGACGAGAGGATGGAAACACCATATATTTT.

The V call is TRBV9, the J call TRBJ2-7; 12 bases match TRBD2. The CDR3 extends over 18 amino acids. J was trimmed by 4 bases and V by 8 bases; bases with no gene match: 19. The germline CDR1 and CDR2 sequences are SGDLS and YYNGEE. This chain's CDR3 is CASGWGRTSGTGGYEQYF. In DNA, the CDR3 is TGTGCCAGTGGTTGGGGGAGGACTAGCGGGACCGGAGGGTACGAGCAGTACTTC. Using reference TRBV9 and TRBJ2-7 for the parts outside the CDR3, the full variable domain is DSGVTQTPKHLITATGQRVTLRCSPRSGDLSVYWYQQSLDQGLQFLIQYYNGEERAKGNILERFSAQQFPDLHSELNLSSLELGDSALYFCASGWGRTSGTGGYEQYFGPGTRLTVT.

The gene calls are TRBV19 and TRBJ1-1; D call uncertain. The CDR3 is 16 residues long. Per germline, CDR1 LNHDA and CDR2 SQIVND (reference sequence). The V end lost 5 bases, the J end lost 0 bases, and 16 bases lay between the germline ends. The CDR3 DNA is TGTGCCAGTAGTGACGCCCGGGCCACAATGAACACTGAAGCTTTCTTT. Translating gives CASSDARATMNTEAFF.

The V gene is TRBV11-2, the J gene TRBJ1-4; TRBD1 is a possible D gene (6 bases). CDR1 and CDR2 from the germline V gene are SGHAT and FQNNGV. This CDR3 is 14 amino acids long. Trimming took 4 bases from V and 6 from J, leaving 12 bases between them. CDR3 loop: CASSYGTTDEKLFF. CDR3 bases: TGTGCCAGCAGCTACGGGACAACGGATGAAAAACTGTTTTTT. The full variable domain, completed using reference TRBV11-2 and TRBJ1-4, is EAGVAQSPRYKIIEKRQSVAFWCNPISGHATLYWYQQILGQGPKLLIQFQNNGVVDDSQLPKDRFSAERLKGVDSTLKIQPAKLEDSAVYLCASSYGTTDEKLFFGSGTQLSVL.

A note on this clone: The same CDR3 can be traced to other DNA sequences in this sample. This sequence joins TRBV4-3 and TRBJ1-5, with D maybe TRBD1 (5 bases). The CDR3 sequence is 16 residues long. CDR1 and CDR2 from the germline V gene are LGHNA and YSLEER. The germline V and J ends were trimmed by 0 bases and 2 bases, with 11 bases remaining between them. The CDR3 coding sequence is TGCGCCAGCAGCCAAGATTTACGGGGGGGCAATCAGCCCCAGCATTTT. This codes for CASSQDLRGGNQPQHF.

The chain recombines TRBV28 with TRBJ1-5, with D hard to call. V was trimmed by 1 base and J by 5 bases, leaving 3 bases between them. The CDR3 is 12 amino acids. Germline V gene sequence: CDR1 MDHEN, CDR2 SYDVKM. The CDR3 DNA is TGTGCCAGCAGTTTATTATATCAGCCCCAGCATTTT. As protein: CASSLLYQPQHF. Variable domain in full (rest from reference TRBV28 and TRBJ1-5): DVKVTQSSRYLVKRTGEKVFLECVQDMDHENMFWYRQDPGLGLRLIYFSYDVKMKEKGDIPEGYSVSREKKERFSLILESASTNQTSMYLCASSLLYQPQHFGDGTRLSIL.

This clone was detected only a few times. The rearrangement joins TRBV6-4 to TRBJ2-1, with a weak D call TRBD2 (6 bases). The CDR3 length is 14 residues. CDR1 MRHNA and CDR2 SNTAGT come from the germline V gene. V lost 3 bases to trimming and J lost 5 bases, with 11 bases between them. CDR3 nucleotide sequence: TGTGCCAGCAGTGAACTAGCAGCAAACAATGAGCAGTTCTTC. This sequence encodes CASSELAANNEQFF.

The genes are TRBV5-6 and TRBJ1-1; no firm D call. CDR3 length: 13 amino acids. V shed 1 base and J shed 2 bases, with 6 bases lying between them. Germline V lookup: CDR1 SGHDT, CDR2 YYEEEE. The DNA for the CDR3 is TGTGCCAGCAGCTTGCTATTAAACACTGAAGCTTTCTTT. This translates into CASSLLLNTEAFF.

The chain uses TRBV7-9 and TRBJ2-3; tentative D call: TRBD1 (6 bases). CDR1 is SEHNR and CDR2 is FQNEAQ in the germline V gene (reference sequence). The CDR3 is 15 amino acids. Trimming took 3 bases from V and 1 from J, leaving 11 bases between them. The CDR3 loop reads CASSLQGSRTDTQYF. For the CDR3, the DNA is TGTGCCAGCAGCTTGCAGGGGTCCCGCACAGATACGCAGTATTTT.

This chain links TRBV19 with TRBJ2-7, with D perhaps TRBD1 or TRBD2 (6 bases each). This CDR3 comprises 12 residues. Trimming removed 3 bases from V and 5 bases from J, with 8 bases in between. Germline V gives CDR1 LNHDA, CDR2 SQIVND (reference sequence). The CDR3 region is CASSIGGNEQYF. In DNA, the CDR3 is TGTGCCAGTAGTATCGGGGGCAACGAGCAGTACTTC.

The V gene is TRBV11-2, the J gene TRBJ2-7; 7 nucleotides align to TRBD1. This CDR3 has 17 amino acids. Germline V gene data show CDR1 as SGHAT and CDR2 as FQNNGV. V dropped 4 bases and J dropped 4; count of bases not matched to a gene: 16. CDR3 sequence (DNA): TGTGCCAGCAGCTCACCAGCCCCGGGACAGTACGCGTACGAGCAGTACTTC. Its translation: CASSSPAPGQYAYEQYF.

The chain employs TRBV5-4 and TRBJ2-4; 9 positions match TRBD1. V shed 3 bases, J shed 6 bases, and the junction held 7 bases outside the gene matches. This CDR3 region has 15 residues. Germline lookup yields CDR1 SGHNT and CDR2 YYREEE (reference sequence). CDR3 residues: CASSSPGTGRNIQYF. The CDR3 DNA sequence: TGTGCCAGCAGCTCACCCGGGACAGGGCGAAACATTCAGTACTTC.

CDR3 coding DNA: TGTGCCAGCGGAAGAGAGACTGCCTCCTACGAGCAGTACTTC. Residues: CASGRETASYEQYF. The rearrangement uses TRBV27 and TRBJ2-7; D remains unclear. CDR1 is MNHEY and CDR2 is SMNVEV in the germline V gene (reference sequence). V lost 8 bases and J 0 bases, leaving 14 bases between the germline ends. The CDR3 covers 14 residues.

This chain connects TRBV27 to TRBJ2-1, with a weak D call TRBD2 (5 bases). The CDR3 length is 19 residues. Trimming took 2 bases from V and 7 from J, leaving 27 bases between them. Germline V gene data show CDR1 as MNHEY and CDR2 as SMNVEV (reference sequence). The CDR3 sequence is CASSLRPPRGIGVRNEQFF. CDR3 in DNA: TGTGCCAGCAGTTTAAGGCCCCCTCGGGGAATCGGGGTTCGGAATGAGCAGTTCTTC.

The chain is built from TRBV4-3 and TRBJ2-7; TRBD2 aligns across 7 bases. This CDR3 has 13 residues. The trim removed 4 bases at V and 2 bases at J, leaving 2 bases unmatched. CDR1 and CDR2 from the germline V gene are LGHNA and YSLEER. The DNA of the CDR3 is TGCGCCAGCAGCCCTGGACTAGCCTACGAGCAGTACTTC. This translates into CASSPGLAYEQYF.